The rows below give T cell receptor beta chains drawn from one sample of a study of blood T cell repertoires in COVID-19. Only in-frame clones appear in the TCRdb table, and some are missing; sequencing was by immunoSEQ multiplex PCR. This sample has approximately 230,000 clones; approximately 86% occur once, and the top ten carry approximately 4.9%. Source material: peripheral blood. The receptors were gathered from a woman aged 80 or older with active or convalescent COVID-19. Each CDR3 is given with its conserved first and last residue. Each record gives: J gene, clone size, D gene, V gene, CDR3 protein, CDR3 DNA. A D gene is named only where the DNA matches it firmly. Size is omitted from some rows. Given values are once, few, many or a class for expanded clones.

j_call: TRBJ2-1
clone_size: few
d_call: NA
v_call: TRBV7-2
cdr3_aa: CASSLPSGYHNEQFF
cdr3_nt: TGTGCCAGCAGCTTACCGAGCGGGTATCACAATGAGCAGTTCTTC

j_call: TRBJ2-7
clone_size: NA
d_call: TRBD1
v_call: TRBV7-2
cdr3_aa: CASRPEVGTGVYEQYF
cdr3_nt: TGTGCCAGCAGGCCAGAAGTGGGGACAGGGGTTTACGAGCAGTACTTC

j_call: TRBJ2-5
clone_size: NA
d_call: TRBD2
v_call: TRBV29-1
cdr3_aa: CSVAGGPGETQYF
cdr3_nt: TGCAGCGTCGCGGGGGGCCCCGGGGAGACCCAGTACTTC

j_call: TRBJ2-5
clone_size: NA
d_call: TRBD2
v_call: TRBV5-4
cdr3_aa: CASRSGGGYQETQYF
cdr3_nt: TGTGCCAGCAGGTCTGGGGGGGGGTACCAAGAGACCCAGTACTTC

j_call: TRBJ2-4
clone_size: NA
d_call: TRBD1
v_call: TRBV3-1/TRBV3-2
cdr3_aa: CASSPWDRKNIQYF
cdr3_nt: TGTGCCAGCAGCCCCTGGGACAGAAAAAACATTCAGTACTTC

j_call: TRBJ2-7
clone_size: NA
d_call: TRBD2
v_call: TRBV24-1
cdr3_aa: CATSDPGTSGLEQYF
cdr3_nt: TGTGCCACCAGTGACCCAGGGACTAGCGGGTTGGAGCAGTACTTC

j_call: TRBJ2-3
clone_size: few
d_call: NA
v_call: TRBV6-5
cdr3_aa: CASSNSGADTDTQYF
cdr3_nt: TGTGCCAGCAGTAATAGCGGCGCCGACACAGATACGCAGTATTTT

j_call: TRBJ1-5
clone_size: NA
d_call: NA
v_call: TRBV24-1
cdr3_aa: CATSEQNQPQHF
cdr3_nt: TGTGCCACCAGTGAACAGAATCAGCCCCAGCATTTT

j_call: TRBJ1-5
clone_size: NA
d_call: NA
v_call: TRBV7-8
cdr3_aa: CASISEPGISNQPQHF
cdr3_nt: TGTGCCAGCATCTCCGAACCCGGGATTAGCAATCAGCCCCAGCATTTT

j_call: TRBJ1-2
clone_size: few
d_call: NA
v_call: TRBV19
cdr3_aa: CARNPLAKDGYTF
cdr3_nt: TGTGCCAGGAATCCATTAGCTAAGGATGGCTACACCTTC

j_call: TRBJ1-2
clone_size: NA
d_call: NA
v_call: TRBV28
cdr3_aa: CASSYIGYGYTF
cdr3_nt: TGTGCCAGCAGTTACATTGGCTATGGCTACACCTTC

j_call: TRBJ1-6
clone_size: NA
d_call: TRBD1
v_call: TRBV15
cdr3_aa: CATSSRTGSYNSPLHF
cdr3_nt: TGTGCCACCAGCAGCCGGACAGGGTCCTATAATTCACCCCTCCACTTT

j_call: TRBJ1-2
clone_size: NA
d_call: NA
v_call: TRBV2
cdr3_aa: CASGSDGVYGYTF
cdr3_nt: TGTGCCAGCGGCTCGGACGGGGTTTATGGCTACACCTTC

j_call: TRBJ2-1
clone_size: NA
d_call: NA
v_call: TRBV15
cdr3_aa: CATSTITGLSIEQFF
cdr3_nt: TGTGCCACCAGCACTATAACGGGACTCTCAATTGAGCAGTTCTTC

j_call: TRBJ2-3
clone_size: NA
d_call: TRBD1
v_call: TRBV10-3
cdr3_aa: CAITGTVRGDTQYF
cdr3_nt: TGTGCCATCACGGGGACAGTGAGGGGAGATACGCAGTATTTT

j_call: TRBJ1-6
clone_size: NA
d_call: TRBD1
v_call: TRBV5-6
cdr3_aa: CASSVGRDRGRGAGSPLHF
cdr3_nt: TGTGCCAGCAGCGTCGGCAGGGACAGGGGACGGGGTGCCGGGTCACCCCTCCACTTT

j_call: TRBJ2-2
clone_size: NA
d_call: TRBD1
v_call: TRBV6-4
cdr3_aa: CASSPDRAGELFF
cdr3_nt: TGTGCCAGCAGTCCGGACAGGGCCGGGGAGCTGTTTTTT

j_call: TRBJ1-4
clone_size: NA
d_call: TRBD1
v_call: TRBV6-2/TRBV6-3
cdr3_aa: CASSNRQGNEKLFF
cdr3_nt: TGTGCCAGCAGCAACCGACAGGGGAACGAAAAACTGTTTTTT

j_call: TRBJ2-7
clone_size: NA
d_call: NA
v_call: TRBV5-1
cdr3_aa: CASSADALTATYEQYF
cdr3_nt: TGCGCCAGCAGCGCCGACGCCCTGACAGCTACCTACGAGCAGTACTTC

j_call: TRBJ2-5
clone_size: NA
d_call: NA
v_call: TRBV5-1
cdr3_aa: CASSFDRETQYF
cdr3_nt: TGCGCCAGCAGCTTCGACAGAGAGACCCAGTACTTC

j_call: TRBJ1-1
clone_size: many
d_call: NA
v_call: TRBV5-1
cdr3_aa: CASSLEPGYTEAFF
cdr3_nt: TGCGCCAGCAGCTTGGAGCCGGGTTATACTGAAGCTTTCTTT

j_call: TRBJ1-5
clone_size: once
d_call: TRBD1
v_call: TRBV3-1/TRBV3-2
cdr3_aa: CASSQEWTGPRHF
cdr3_nt: TGTGCCAGCAGCCAAGAGTGGACAGGCCCGCGGCATTTT

j_call: TRBJ1-1
clone_size: few
d_call: NA
v_call: TRBV5-6
cdr3_aa: CASSVQIGEAFF
cdr3_nt: TGTGCCAGCAGCGTACAGATAGGTGAAGCTTTCTTT

j_call: TRBJ1-2
clone_size: few
d_call: TRBD1
v_call: TRBV5-3
cdr3_aa: CARSLGRGRRYGYTF
cdr3_nt: TGTGCCAGAAGCTTGGGGAGGGGGCGCAGGTATGGCTACACCTTC

j_call: TRBJ1-5
clone_size: NA
d_call: TRBD1
v_call: TRBV28
cdr3_aa: CASSRRVGTGQQPQHF
cdr3_nt: TGTGCCAGCAGTCGAAGGGTCGGGACAGGGCAACAGCCCCAGCATTTT

j_call: TRBJ2-2
clone_size: NA
d_call: TRBD2
v_call: TRBV5-1
cdr3_aa: CASRVGGENTGELFF
cdr3_nt: TGCGCCAGCAGAGTGGGAGGGGAGAACACCGGGGAGCTGTTTTTT

j_call: TRBJ2-7
clone_size: NA
d_call: NA
v_call: TRBV6-6
cdr3_aa: CASGPGAYEQYF
cdr3_nt: TGTGCCAGTGGGCCGGGAGCCTACGAGCAGTACTTC

j_call: TRBJ1-5
clone_size: few
d_call: NA
v_call: TRBV7-2
cdr3_aa: CASSPVFGAGQPQHF
cdr3_nt: TGTGCCAGCAGCCCTGTTTTCGGTGCGGGTCAGCCCCAGCATTTT

j_call: TRBJ2-4
clone_size: NA
d_call: NA
v_call: TRBV4-2
cdr3_aa: CASSQDRLALWRGDIQYF
cdr3_nt: TGTGCCAGCAGCCAAGATCGGCTAGCGCTTTGGAGAGGAGACATTCAGTACTTC

j_call: TRBJ1-1
clone_size: NA
d_call: NA
v_call: TRBV5-1
cdr3_aa: CASSLAGQTEAFF
cdr3_nt: TGCGCCAGCAGCCTTGCCGGACAGACAGAAGCTTTCTTT

j_call: TRBJ2-1
clone_size: NA
d_call: NA
v_call: TRBV27
cdr3_aa: CASSLSRGGNEQFF
cdr3_nt: TGTGCCAGCAGTTTATCGAGGGGAGGTAATGAGCAGTTCTTC

j_call: TRBJ2-5
clone_size: once
d_call: NA
v_call: TRBV3-1/TRBV3-2
cdr3_aa: CASSPTGLETQYF
cdr3_nt: TGTGCCAGCAGCCCAACGGGACTAGAGACCCAGTACTTC

j_call: TRBJ2-6
clone_size: NA
d_call: NA
v_call: TRBV18
cdr3_aa: CASSPGLAGANVLTF
cdr3_nt: TGTGCCAGCTCCCCTGGGCTGGCTGGGGCCAACGTCCTGACTTTC

j_call: TRBJ1-4
clone_size: NA
d_call: NA
v_call: TRBV5-1
cdr3_aa: CASSLQTGGTNEKLFF
cdr3_nt: TGCGCCAGCAGCTTGCAGACCGGGGGAACTAATGAAAAACTGTTTTTT

j_call: TRBJ1-1
clone_size: once
d_call: NA
v_call: TRBV30
cdr3_aa: CAWSVESTGYAEAFF
cdr3_nt: TGTGCCTGGAGTGTAGAGTCTACGGGGTACGCTGAAGCTTTCTTT

j_call: TRBJ1-1
clone_size: NA
d_call: NA
v_call: TRBV19
cdr3_aa: CASSTNRIMNTEAFF
cdr3_nt: TGTGCCAGTAGTACGAACAGAATTATGAACACTGAAGCTTTCTTT

j_call: TRBJ2-3
clone_size: NA
d_call: TRBD2
v_call: TRBV24-1
cdr3_aa: CATSESGTSGVTDTQYF
cdr3_nt: TGTGCCACCAGTGAATCCGGGACTAGCGGAGTCACAGATACGCAGTATTTT

j_call: TRBJ2-2
clone_size: NA
d_call: TRBD2
v_call: TRBV11-3
cdr3_aa: CASSSSGTTTGELFF
cdr3_nt: TGTGCCAGCAGCTCGTCCGGGACTACCACCGGGGAGCTGTTTTTT

j_call: TRBJ2-7
clone_size: few
d_call: TRBD2
v_call: TRBV19
cdr3_aa: CASSVGTSANEQYF
cdr3_nt: TGTGCCAGTAGCGTAGGGACTAGCGCGAACGAGCAGTACTTC